This TCR beta chain derives from a study of OX40 agonist ivuxolimab in advanced cancers. Across the whole study: Age averaged around 60 years (range roughly 20 to 90), and roughly 80% were male. About 40% of patients had received prior checkpoint inhibitor therapy.

The CDR3 is 14 amino acids. The germline CDR1 and CDR2 sequences are MNHNS and SASEGT. After removal of 7 bases from V and 6 bases from J, the junction contained 11 bases not matched to a gene. Assay: immunoSEQ multiplex PCR; the TCRdb copy retains only in-frame clones and omits some. The profile shows around 70,000 clones, roughly 87% of them singletons. The chain joins TRBV6-1 to TRBJ2-7; the match to TRBD1 covers 8 bases. The source material was CD4+ or CD8+ T cells sorted from blood, sampled in a trial of the OX40 agonist ivuxolimab. The sequence was collected from an adult with an advanced solid tumor such as melanoma, head and neck, liver or kidney cancer. The CDR3 DNA reads TGTGCCAGCAAGGACCGGCAGGGGGCTCTCGAGCAGTACTTC. It specifies CASKDRQGALEQYF.